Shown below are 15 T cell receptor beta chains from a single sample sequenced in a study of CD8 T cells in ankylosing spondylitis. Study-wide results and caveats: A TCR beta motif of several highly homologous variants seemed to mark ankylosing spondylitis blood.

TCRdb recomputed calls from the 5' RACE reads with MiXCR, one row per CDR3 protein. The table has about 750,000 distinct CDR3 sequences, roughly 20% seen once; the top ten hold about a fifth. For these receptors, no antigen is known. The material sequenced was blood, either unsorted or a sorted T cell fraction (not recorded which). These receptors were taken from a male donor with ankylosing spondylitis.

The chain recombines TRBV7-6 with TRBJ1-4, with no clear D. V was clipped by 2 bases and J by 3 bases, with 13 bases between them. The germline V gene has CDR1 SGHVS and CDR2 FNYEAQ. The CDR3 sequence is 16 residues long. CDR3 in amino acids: CASSLRRGSPNEKLFF. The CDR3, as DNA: TGTGCCAGCAGCTTAAGGAGAGGCAGCCCTAATGAAAAACTGTTTTTT.

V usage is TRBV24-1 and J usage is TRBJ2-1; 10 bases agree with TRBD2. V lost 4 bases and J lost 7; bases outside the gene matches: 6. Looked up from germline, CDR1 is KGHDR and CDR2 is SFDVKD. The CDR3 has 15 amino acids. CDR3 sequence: CATSEGLAGANEQFF. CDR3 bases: TGTGCCACCAGTGAAGGTCTAGCGGGGGCGAATGAGCAGTTCTTC.

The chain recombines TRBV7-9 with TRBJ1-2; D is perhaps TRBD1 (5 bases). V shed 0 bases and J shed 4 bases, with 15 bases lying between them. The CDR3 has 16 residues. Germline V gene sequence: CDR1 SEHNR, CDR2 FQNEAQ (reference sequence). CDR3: CASSLAAGPDIYGYTF. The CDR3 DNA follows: TGTGCCAGCAGCTTAGCAGCCGGGCCGGACATCTATGGCTACACCTTC.

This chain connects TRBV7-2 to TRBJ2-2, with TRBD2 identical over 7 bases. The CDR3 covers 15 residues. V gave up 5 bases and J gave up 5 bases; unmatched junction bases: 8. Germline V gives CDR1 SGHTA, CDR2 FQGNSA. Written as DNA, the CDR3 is TGTGCCAGCAGCCGATCTAGCGGAGAGACCGGGGAGCTGTTTTTT. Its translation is CASSRSSGETGELFF.

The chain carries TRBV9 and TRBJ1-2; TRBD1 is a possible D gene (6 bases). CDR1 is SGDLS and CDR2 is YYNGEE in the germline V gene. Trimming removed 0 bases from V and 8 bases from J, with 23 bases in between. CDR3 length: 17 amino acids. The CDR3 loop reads CASSVGAGEGSGEGYTF. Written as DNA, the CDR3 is TGTGCCAGCAGCGTAGGGGCAGGGGAAGGTAGCGGAGAAGGCTACACCTTC.

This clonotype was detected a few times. CDR3 sequence: CSDRSEAFF. CDR3 nucleotide sequence: TGCAGCGATCGGTCGGAAGCTTTCTTT. This rearrangement joins TRBV29-1 to TRBJ1-1; D is unresolved. CDR3 length equals 9 residues. V lost 7 bases and J 8 bases, leaving 8 bases between the germline ends. Germline CDR1 and CDR2: SQVTM and ANQGSEA.

In DNA form, the CDR3 reads TGTGCCATCAGCGCTAAGGGGTTCGGGCAAGAGACCCAGTACTTC. Encoded protein: CAISAKGFGQETQYF. The rearrangement links TRBV10-3 to TRBJ2-5; TRBD1 is a possible D gene (5 bases). CDR1 and CDR2 (germline): ENHRY, SYGVKD. CDR3 length: 15 residues. The V and J ends lost 6 bases and 2 bases respectively, with 16 bases between them.

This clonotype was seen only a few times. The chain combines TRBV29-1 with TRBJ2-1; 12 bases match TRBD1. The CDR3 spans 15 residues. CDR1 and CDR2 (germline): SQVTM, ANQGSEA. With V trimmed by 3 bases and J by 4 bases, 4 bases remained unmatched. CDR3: CSVDRGQGAYNEQFF. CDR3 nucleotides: TGCAGCGTTGACAGGGGACAGGGGGCTTACAATGAGCAGTTCTTC.

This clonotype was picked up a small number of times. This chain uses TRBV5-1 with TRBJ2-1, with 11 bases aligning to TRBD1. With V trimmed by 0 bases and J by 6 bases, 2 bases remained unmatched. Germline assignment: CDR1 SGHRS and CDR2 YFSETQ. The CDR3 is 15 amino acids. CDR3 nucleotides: TGCGCCAGCAGCTTGGATGGGACAGGGGGCAATGAGCAGTTCTTC. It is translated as CASSLDGTGGNEQFF. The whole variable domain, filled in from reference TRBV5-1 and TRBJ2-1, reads KAGVTQTPRYLIKTRGQQVTLSCSPISGHRSVSWYQQTPGQGLQFLFEYFSETQRNKGNFPGRFSGRQFSNSRSEMNVSTLELGDSALYLCASSLDGTGGNEQFFGPGTRLTVL.

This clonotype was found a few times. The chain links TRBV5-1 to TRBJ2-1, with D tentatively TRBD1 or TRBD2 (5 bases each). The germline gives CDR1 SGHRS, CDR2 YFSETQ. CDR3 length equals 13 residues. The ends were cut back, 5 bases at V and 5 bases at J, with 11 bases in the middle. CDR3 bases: TGCGCCAGCAGGGCCCGAGGGGACAATGAGCAGTTCTTC. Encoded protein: CASRARGDNEQFF.

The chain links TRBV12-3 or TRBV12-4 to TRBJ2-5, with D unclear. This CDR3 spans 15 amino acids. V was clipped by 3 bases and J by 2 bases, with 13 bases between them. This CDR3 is CASSFGSQAQETQYF. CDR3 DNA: TGTGCCAGCAGTTTCGGCTCCCAAGCACAAGAGACCCAGTACTTC.

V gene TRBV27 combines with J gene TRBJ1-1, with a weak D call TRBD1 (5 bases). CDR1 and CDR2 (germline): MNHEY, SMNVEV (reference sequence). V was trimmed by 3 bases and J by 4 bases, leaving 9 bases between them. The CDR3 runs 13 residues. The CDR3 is CASSLGVRTEAFF. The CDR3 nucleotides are TGTGCCAGCAGTTTGGGGGTACGCACTGAAGCTTTCTTT.

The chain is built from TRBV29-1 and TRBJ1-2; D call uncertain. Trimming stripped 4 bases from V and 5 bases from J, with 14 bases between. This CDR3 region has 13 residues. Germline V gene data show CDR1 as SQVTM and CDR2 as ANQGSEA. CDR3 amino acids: CSVVPPGDYGYTF. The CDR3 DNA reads TGCAGCGTTGTTCCACCGGGAGATTATGGCTACACCTTC.

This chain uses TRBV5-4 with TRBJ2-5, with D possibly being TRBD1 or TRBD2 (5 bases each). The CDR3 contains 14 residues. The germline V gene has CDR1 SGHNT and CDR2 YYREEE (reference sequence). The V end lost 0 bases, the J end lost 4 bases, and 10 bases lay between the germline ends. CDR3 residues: CASSLDPGRETQYF. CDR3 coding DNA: TGTGCCAGCAGCTTGGACCCGGGACGAGAGACCCAGTACTTC.

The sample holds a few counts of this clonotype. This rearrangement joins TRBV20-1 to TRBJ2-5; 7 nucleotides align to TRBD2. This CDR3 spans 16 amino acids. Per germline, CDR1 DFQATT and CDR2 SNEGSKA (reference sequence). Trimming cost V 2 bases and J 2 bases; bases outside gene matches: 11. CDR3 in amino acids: CSARRAGTILQETQYF. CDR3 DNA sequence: TGCAGTGCTAGAAGGGCCGGGACTATCCTTCAAGAGACCCAGTACTTC.